The 9 T cell receptor beta chains given below trace back to one sample, sequenced in a study of T cell clones after liver transplantation. Some clones are missing from TCRdb's copy, which holds only in-frame ones; the method was immunoSEQ multiplex PCR. Altogether over 90,000 clones are present, roughly four fifths being singletons, with the ten largest covering about 3%. Sample: CD4+ T cells from blood, taken 47 months after liver transplant. Receptors originate from a human patient who received a liver transplant. The graft donor may have given rise to some T cells.

V usage is TRBV11-2 and J usage is TRBJ2-7; TRBD1 matches at 8 bases. CDR1 is SGHAT, CDR2 FQNNGV, per germline. CDR3 length: 15 amino acids. Losses at the gene ends were 5 bases for V and 3 bases for J; bases not matched to a gene: 9. The CDR3 spells CASSGDRLQIYEQYF. The CDR3 DNA sequence: TGTGCCAGCAGCGGGGACAGGTTACAAATCTACGAGCAGTACTTC.

The rearrangement uses TRBV29-1 and TRBJ1-5, with no clear D. Trimming pared 3 bases from V and 7 bases from J, leaving 13 bases between. CDR1 is SQVTM, CDR2 ANQGSEA, per germline. The CDR3 length is 13 residues. This CDR3 reads CSVEGTKGQPQHF. CDR3 DNA: TGCAGCGTTGAGGGAACCAAGGGCCAGCCCCAGCATTTT.

This chain links TRBV28 with TRBJ2-5; the match to TRBD1 covers 7 bases. Losses at the gene ends were 4 bases for V and 3 bases for J; bases not matched to a gene: 5. Germline V gives CDR1 MDHEN, CDR2 SYDVKM. CDR3 size: 14 residues. CDR3: CASSSWDSKETQYF. The CDR3 bases are TGTGCCAGCAGTTCCTGGGACAGTAAAGAGACCCAGTACTTC.

The rearrangement joins TRBV11-3 to TRBJ1-1; D is undetermined. The CDR3 has 13 amino acids. Deletions cut 3 bases from V and 1 base from J, with 6 bases between. Per the germline V gene, CDR1 is SGHNT and CDR2 is YENEEA. CDR3 protein: CASSFGRNTEAFF. The CDR3 nucleotides read TGTGCCAGCAGCTTCGGGAGGAACACTGAAGCTTTCTTT.

The rearrangement links TRBV6-5 to TRBJ1-1, with D tentatively TRBD1 (6 bases). The ends were cut back, 0 bases at V and 3 bases at J, with 11 bases in the middle. Germline lookup yields CDR1 MNHEY and CDR2 SVGAGI. The CDR3 covers 15 residues. This CDR3 is CASSYSRKGDTEAFF. DNA for the CDR3: TGTGCCAGCAGTTACTCGCGGAAGGGGGACACTGAAGCTTTCTTT.

The chain couples TRBV5-1 to TRBJ1-4; the match to TRBD1 covers 9 bases. This CDR3 comprises 16 residues. The V gene's germline CDR1 is SGHRS and CDR2 YFSETQ. V was pared by 0 bases and J by 7 bases, with 7 bases of the junction left unmatched. The CDR3 region has the DNA TGCGCCAGCAGCTTGGTAGGGACAGGGTCGGGTGAAAAACTGTTTTTT. This translates into CASSLVGTGSGEKLFF.

V gene TRBV5-1 combines with J gene TRBJ1-2; D not certain. This CDR3 has 13 amino acids. Trimming took 0 bases from V and 2 from J, leaving 5 bases between them. Germline V gives CDR1 SGHRS, CDR2 YFSETQ. The CDR3 here is CASSLGLNYGYTF. The CDR3 bases are TGCGCCAGCAGCTTGGGACTCAACTATGGCTACACCTTC.

In this sample, this clone turned up a few times. The J gene is TRBJ2-7, the V gene TRBV6-5; 13 nucleotides agree with TRBD2. The CDR3 is 15 residues long. Germline lookup yields CDR1 MNHEY and CDR2 SVGAGI. Trimming cost V 4 bases and J 2 bases; bases outside gene matches: 2. CDR3 DNA sequence: TGTGCCAGCAGTTCCACTAGCGGGAGGGCCTACGAGCAGTACTTC. Amino acids: CASSSTSGRAYEQYF.

For the CDR3, the DNA is TGTGCCAGCAGCTCGACCCTCGGGCGACAGCTATTCTCTGGAAACACCATATATTTT. It codes for CASSSTLGRQLFSGNTIYF. V is TRBV5-5 and J is TRBJ1-3, with a weak D call TRBD1 (5 bases). The V gene's germline CDR1 is SGHKS and CDR2 YYEKEE (reference sequence). V was pared by 3 bases and J by 0 bases, with 22 bases between. The CDR3 is made up of 19 amino acids. Filled out from reference TRBV5-5 and TRBJ1-3, the complete variable domain reads DAGVTQSPTHLIKTRGQQVTLRCSPISGHKSVSWYQQVLGQGPQFIFQYYEKEERGRGNFPDRFSARQFPNYSSELNVNALLLGDSALYLCASSSTLGRQLFSGNTIYFGEGSWLTVV.